This T cell receptor (beta chain) was recovered during a study of blood T cell repertoires in COVID-19. As for the study in general: There were acute and convalescent COVID-19 samples, and they came from the United States, Italy and Spain.

The CDR3 contains 15 residues. Germline-derived CDR1 and CDR2 are LNHDA and SQIVND (reference sequence). Trimming took off 2 bases at V and 0 bases at J, with 10 bases between the two ends. Patients of the Seattle cohort, enrolled during active infection, were followed longitudinally. This clone occurred once. Per the authors' pipeline: Estimated nucleated cell counts came from reference gene primer amplification. TCRdb's copy holds only in-frame clones and misses some; the assay was immunoSEQ multiplex PCR. V, J and clone size were drawn from that table, and D and trimming were deduced from the DNA. The sample has 400,000 to 450,000 clones, roughly 90% seen once.

The sample taken for sequencing was peripheral blood. V gene TRBV19 combines with J gene TRBJ1-1, with D uncertain. This sequence originates from a woman aged 35 to 49 with COVID-19, enrolled during active disease. CDR3 region: CASSIKEGVNTEAFF. DNA for the CDR3: TGTGCCAGTAGTATAAAAGAGGGTGTGAACACTGAAGCTTTCTTT.